The rows below give T cell receptor beta chains drawn from one sample of a study of post-analysis software for immune sequencing data. One entry per CDR3 protein, called by TCRdb with MiXCR from the PCR reads. The sample yields approximately 350,000 distinct CDR3 sequences, roughly 35% seen once. Source material: blood. The receptors come from a girl under 18 with multiple sclerosis. CDR3s include the opening cysteine and the closing phenylalanine or tryptophan.

V gene: TRBV14
J gene: TRBJ1-2
CDR3 protein: CASSQFGDGHGYTF

V gene: TRBV6-1
J gene: TRBJ2-1
CDR3 protein: CASRPLQGTSNYNEQFF

V gene: TRBV12-5
J gene: TRBJ1-1
CDR3 protein: CASGLDPTGRNTEAFF

V gene: TRBV5-1
J gene: TRBJ1-2
CDR3 protein: CASSLGQGFGYTF

V gene: TRBV5-1
J gene: TRBJ2-1
CDR3 protein: CASSSGGQGMDEQFF

V gene: TRBV27
J gene: TRBJ2-4
CDR3 protein: CASSLSVEREQYF

V gene: TRBV15
J gene: TRBJ2-3
CDR3 protein: CATSSTSSGIFLTDTQYF

V gene: TRBV5-1
J gene: TRBJ2-7
CDR3 protein: CASSLGNRASFSYEQYF

V gene: TRBV24-1
J gene: TRBJ2-7
CDR3 protein: CATSTQNVYEQYF

V gene: TRBV5-1
J gene: TRBJ2-7
CDR3 protein: CASSLAGDRSDEQYF

V gene: TRBV7-9
J gene: TRBJ2-2
CDR3 protein: CASSTRVGGITGELFF

V gene: TRBV4-1
J gene: TRBJ2-4
CDR3 protein: CASSQPLKETGRTKNIQYF

V gene: TRBV6-5
J gene: TRBJ2-5
CDR3 protein: CASNRGLAGVETQYF

V gene: TRBV4-3
J gene: TRBJ1-5
CDR3 protein: CASSQEVEGQPQHF

V gene: TRBV7-2
J gene: TRBJ1-5
CDR3 protein: CASSSRGFWSNQPQHF

V gene: TRBV25-1
J gene: TRBJ2-3
CDR3 protein: CASSEWEGKDTQYF

V gene: TRBV28
J gene: TRBJ1-2
CDR3 protein: CASATPVSSNYGYTF

V gene: TRBV12-3/TRBV12-4
J gene: TRBJ1-6
CDR3 protein: CASSRSETSPLHF

V gene: TRBV29-1
J gene: TRBJ1-1
CDR3 protein: CSVAPGTGSTEAFF

V gene: TRBV7-9
J gene: TRBJ2-7
CDR3 protein: CASSPGTGSLYEQYF

V gene: TRBV7-3
J gene: TRBJ1-1
CDR3 protein: CASSSQGPGTEAFF

V gene: TRBV20-1
J gene: TRBJ2-3
CDR3 protein: CSAEGGRRSTDTQYF

V gene: TRBV4-2
J gene: TRBJ2-3
CDR3 protein: CASSPYLSDRGPSSTQYF